This TCR beta chain is from a study of CD8 T cells in Susac syndrome. The CDR3 is made up of 12 amino acids. The germline gives CDR1 GTSNPN, CDR2 SVGIG (reference sequence). V was pared by 2 bases and J by 11 bases, with 15 bases between. With random hexamers, reverse transcription was performed on roughly 0.5 to 1 ug of RNA. TCRdb re-analysed the immunoSEQ multiplex PCR reads in MiXCR, keeping a single row per CDR3 protein. The profile shows hundreds of thousands of distinct CDR3 sequences, approximately 95% of them singletons. Sequencing targeted TCR beta in blood CD8+ and CD4+ T cells. Negative isolation yielded CD8+ and CD4+ T cells; FACS enriched TEMRA cells.

The rearrangement joins TRBV30 to TRBJ1-1; D might be TRBD1 (5 bases). The sequenced sample consisted of CD4+ T cells from PBMCs. The source is a human donor with multiple sclerosis. CDR3 sequence reads: CAWSTPGVRAFF. The CDR3 DNA reads as TGTGCCTGGAGTACACCGGGGGTTCGGGCTTTCTTT.